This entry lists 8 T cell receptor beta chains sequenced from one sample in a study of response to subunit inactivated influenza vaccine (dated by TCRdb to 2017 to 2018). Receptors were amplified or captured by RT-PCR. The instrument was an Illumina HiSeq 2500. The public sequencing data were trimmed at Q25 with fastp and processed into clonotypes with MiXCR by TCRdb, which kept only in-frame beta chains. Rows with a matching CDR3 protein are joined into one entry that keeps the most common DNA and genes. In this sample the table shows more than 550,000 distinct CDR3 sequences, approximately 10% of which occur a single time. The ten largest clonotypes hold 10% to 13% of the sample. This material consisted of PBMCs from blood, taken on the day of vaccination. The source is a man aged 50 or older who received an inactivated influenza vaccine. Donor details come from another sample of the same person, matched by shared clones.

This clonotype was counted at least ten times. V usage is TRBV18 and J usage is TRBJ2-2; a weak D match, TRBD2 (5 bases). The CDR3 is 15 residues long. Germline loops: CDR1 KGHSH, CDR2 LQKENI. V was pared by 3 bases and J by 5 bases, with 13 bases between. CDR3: CASSPTSSNTGELFF. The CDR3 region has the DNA TGTGCCAGCTCACCGACGTCTAGCAATACCGGGGAGCTGTTTTTT.

CDR3 amino acids: CASSLGGGFAYEQYF. In DNA, the CDR3 is TGTGCCAGCAGTTTAGGTGGAGGGTTCGCCTACGAGCAGTACTTC. The rearrangement links TRBV12-3 or TRBV12-4 to TRBJ2-7; perhaps TRBD2 as D (6 bases). The CDR3 contains 15 residues. V dropped 1 base and J dropped 2 bases, with 12 bases sitting between them.

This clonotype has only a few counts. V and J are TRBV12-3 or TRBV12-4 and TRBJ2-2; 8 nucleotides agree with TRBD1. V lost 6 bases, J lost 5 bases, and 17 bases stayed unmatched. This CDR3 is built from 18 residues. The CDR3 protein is CASSRIPGQGARTGELFF. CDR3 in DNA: TGTGCCAGCAGCCGTATCCCCGGGCAGGGGGCTAGGACCGGGGAGCTGTTTTTT.

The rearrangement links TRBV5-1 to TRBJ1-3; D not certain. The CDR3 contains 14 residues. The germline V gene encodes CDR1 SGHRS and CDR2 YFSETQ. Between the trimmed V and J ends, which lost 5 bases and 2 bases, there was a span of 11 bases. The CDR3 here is CASSHDGPGNTIYF. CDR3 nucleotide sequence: TGCGCCAGCAGTCATGACGGCCCTGGAAACACCATATATTTT.

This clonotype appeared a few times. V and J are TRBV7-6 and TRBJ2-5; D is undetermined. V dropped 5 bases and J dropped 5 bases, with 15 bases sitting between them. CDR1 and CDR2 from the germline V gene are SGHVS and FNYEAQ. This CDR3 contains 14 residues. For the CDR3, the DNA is TGTGCCAGCAGCCCACTCTCTATACGGGAGACCCAGTACTTC. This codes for CASSPLSIRETQYF. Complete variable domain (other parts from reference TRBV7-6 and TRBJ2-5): GAGVSQSPRYKVTKRGQDVALRCDPISGHVSLYWYRQALGQGPEFLTYFNYEAQQDKSGLPNDRFSAERPEGSISTLTIQRTEQRDSAMYRCASSPLSIRETQYFGPGTRLLVL.

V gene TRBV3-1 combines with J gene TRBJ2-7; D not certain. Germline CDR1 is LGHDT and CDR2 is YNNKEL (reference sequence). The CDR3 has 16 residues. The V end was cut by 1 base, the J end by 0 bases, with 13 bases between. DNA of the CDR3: TGTGCCAGCAGCCAAGCTCTGACTCTCCGCTCCTACGAGCAGTACTTC. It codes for CASSQALTLRSYEQYF.

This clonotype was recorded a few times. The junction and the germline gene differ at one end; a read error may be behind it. The CDR3 is CASSLGSGGGSYNEQFF. CDR3 DNA: TGTGCTAGCAGCTTAGGTAGTGGGGGAGGCTCCTACAATGAGCAGTTCTTC. The chain joins TRBV7-7 to TRBJ2-1, with D possibly TRBD2 on 6 matching bases. CDR3 length: 17 amino acids. Germline assignment: CDR1 SSHAT and CDR2 FNYEAQ (reference sequence).

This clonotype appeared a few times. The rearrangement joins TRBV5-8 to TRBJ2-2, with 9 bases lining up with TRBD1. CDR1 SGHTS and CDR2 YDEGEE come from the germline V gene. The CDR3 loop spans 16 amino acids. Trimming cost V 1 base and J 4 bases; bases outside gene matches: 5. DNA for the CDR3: TGTGCCAGCAGCTTGATACAGGGGGCGGGCACCGGGGAGCTGTTTTTT. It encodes CASSLIQGAGTGELFF.